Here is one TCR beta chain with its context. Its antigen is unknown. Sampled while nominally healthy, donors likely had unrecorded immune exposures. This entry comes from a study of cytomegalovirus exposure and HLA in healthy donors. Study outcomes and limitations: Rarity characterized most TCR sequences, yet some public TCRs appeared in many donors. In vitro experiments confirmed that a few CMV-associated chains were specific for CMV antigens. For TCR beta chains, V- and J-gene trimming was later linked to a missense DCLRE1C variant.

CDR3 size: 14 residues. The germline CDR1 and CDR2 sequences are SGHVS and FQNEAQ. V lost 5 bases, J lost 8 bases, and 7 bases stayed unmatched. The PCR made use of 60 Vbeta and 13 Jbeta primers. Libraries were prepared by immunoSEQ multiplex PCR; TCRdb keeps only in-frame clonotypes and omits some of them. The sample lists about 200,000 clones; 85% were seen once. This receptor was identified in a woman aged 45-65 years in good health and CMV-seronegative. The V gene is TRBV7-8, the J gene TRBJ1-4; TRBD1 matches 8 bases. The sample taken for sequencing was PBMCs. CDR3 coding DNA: TGTGCCAGCAGCCTACAGGGGGTACAGGAAAAACTGTTTTTT. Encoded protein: CASSLQGVQEKLFF.